This paragraph covers one TCR beta chain sequence. How the authors handled the data: Amplification of reference gene primers was used by the study to estimate nucleated cell counts. The method was immunoSEQ multiplex PCR; TCRdb's version includes in-frame clones alone and lacks a portion of them. V and J calls and clone size come straight from that table; D and trimming were deduced from the DNA. The table shows fewer than 300,000 clones, with roughly 85% occurring only once. The sample comes from a study of blood T cell repertoires in COVID-19. At the level of the study: T cells, B-cell-depleted T cells, or PBMCs provided the cDNA or gDNA that served as material.

The V end was cut by 6 bases, the J end by 8 bases, with 13 bases between. The germline CDR1 and CDR2 sequences are MNHEY and SVGEGT. The CDR3 consists of 12 residues. The sample comprised peripheral blood. The chain is built from TRBV6-2 or TRBV6-3 and TRBJ1-1; possibly TRBD1 for D (5 bases). This TCR derives from a man between 45 and 60 years old with active or convalescent COVID-19. The CDR3 coding sequence is TGTGCCAGCAGCGCGGGACTCCCGGAAGCTTTCTTT. This encodes CASSAGLPEAFF.